The present T cell receptor (beta chain) was sequenced within a study of shared clonotypes between healthy human individuals. General study results and limits: There were few donors, and this limited the genetic and exposure-history diversity represented.

Looked up from germline, CDR1 is ENHRY and CDR2 is SYGVKD. V shed 3 bases and J 5 bases; nucleotides not matched to a gene: 4. The CDR3 is 14 amino acids. The quantity of DNA used in unsorted PBMC replicate PCRs was 300 ng, corresponding to tens of thousands of T cell genomes. The protocol was immunoSEQ multiplex PCR, while the TCRdb copy is restricted to in-frame clones and leaves out a portion. The sample shows about 480,000 clones, about 80% of them seen only once. A word on this clone: Its antigen is not identified.

The chain is built from TRBV10-3 and TRBJ1-1; 9 bases match TRBD1. Sample: PBMCs. The clonotype was recovered from a woman aged 40-49 years in good health. Some clones in this sample may be carry-over from other donors' samples. The DNA of the CDR3 is TGTGCCATCAGTGATCCGGGACAGGGAACTGAAGCTTTCTTT. This translates into CAISDPGQGTEAFF.